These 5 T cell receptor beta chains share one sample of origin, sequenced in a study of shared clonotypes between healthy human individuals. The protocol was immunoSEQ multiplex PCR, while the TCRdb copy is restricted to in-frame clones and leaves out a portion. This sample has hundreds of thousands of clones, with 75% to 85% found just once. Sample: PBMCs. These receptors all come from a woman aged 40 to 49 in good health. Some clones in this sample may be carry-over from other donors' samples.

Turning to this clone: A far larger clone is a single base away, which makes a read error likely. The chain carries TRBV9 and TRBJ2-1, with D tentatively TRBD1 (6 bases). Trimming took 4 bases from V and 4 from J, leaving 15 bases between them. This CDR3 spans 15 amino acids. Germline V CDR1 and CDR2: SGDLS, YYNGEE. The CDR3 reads CASSSRGSKYNEQFF. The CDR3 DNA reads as TGTGCCAGCAGCTCTAGGGGGTCCAAATACAATGAGCAGTTCTTC.

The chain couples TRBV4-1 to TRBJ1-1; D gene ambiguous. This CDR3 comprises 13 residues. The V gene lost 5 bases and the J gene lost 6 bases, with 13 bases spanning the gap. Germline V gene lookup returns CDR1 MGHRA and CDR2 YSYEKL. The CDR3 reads CASSITSTAEAFF. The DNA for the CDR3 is TGCGCCAGCAGCATAACATCCACCGCTGAAGCTTTCTTT.

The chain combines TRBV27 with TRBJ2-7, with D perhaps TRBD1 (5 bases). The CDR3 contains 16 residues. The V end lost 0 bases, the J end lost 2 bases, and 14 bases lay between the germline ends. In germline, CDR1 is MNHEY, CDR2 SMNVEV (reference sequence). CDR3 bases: TGTGCCAGCAGTTTATCGGGCAGAACGACAGCCTACGAGCAGTACTTC. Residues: CASSLSGRTTAYEQYF.

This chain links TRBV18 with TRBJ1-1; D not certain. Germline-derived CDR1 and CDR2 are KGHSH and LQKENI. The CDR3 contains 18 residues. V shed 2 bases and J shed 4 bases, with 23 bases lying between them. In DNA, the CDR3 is TGTGCCAGCTCACCAGTTATTAGAGCAGCTACTCCCTTCACTGAAGCTTTCTTT. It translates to CASSPVIRAATPFTEAFF.

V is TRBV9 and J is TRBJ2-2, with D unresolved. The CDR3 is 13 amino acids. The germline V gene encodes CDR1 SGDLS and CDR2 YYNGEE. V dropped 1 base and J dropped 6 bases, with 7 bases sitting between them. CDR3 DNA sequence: TGTGCCAGCAGCGTATACGCCTCCGGGGAGCTGTTTTTT. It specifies CASSVYASGELFF. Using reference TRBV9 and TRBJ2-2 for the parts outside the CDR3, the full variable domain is DSGVTQTPKHLITATGQRVTLRCSPRSGDLSVYWYQQSLDQGLQFLIQYYNGEERAKGNILERFSAQQFPDLHSELNLSSLELGDSALYFCASSVYASGELFFGEGSRLTVL.